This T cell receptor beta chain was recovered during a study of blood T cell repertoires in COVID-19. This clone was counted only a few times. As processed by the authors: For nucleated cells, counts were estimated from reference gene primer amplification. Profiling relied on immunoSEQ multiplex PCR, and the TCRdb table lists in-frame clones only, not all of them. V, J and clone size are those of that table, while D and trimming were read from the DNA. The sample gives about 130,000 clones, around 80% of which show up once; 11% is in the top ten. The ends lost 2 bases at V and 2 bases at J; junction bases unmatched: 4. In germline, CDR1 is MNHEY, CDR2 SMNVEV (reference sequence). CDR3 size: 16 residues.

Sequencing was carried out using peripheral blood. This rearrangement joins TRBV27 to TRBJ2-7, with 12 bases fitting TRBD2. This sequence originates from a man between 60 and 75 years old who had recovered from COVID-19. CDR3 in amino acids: CASSLGGLAGPYEQYF. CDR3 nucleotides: TGTGCCAGCAGTTTAGGCGGACTAGCGGGACCCTACGAGCAGTACTTC.